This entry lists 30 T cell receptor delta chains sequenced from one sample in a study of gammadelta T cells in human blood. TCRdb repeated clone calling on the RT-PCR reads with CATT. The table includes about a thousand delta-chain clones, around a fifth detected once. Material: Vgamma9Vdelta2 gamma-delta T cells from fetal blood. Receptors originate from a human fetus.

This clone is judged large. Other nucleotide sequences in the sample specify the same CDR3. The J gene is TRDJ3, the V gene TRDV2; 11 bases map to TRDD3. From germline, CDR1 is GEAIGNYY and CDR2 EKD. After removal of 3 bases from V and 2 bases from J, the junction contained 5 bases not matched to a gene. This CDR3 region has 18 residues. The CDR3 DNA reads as TGTGCCTGTGACTCAGTACTGGGGGATACCTGGGACACCCGACAGATGTTTTTC. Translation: CACDSVLGDTWDTRQMFF.

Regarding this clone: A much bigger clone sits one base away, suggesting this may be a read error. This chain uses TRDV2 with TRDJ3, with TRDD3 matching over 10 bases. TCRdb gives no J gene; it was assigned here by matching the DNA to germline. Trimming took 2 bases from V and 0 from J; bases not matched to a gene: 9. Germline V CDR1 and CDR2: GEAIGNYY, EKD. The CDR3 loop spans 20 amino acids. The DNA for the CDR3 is TGTGCCTGTGACATGTACTGGGGGATCGCGGGCTCCTGGGACACCCGACAGATGTTTTTC. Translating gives CACDMYWGIAGSWDTRQMFF.

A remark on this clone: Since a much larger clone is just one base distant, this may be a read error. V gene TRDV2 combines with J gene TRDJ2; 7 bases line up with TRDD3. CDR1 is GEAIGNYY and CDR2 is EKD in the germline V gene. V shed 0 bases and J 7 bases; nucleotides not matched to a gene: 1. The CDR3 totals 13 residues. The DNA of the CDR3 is TGTGCCTGTGACACCTGGGGGAAAGCACAACTCTTCTTT. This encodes CACDTWGKAQLFF.

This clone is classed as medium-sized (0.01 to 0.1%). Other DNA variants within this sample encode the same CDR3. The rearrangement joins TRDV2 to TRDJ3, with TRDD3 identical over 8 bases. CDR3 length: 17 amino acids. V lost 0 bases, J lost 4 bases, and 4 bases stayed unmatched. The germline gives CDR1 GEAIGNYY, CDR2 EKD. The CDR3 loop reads CACDTWGISWDTRQMFF. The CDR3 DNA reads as TGTGCCTGTGACACCTGGGGGATCAGTTGGGACACCCGACAGATGTTTTTC.

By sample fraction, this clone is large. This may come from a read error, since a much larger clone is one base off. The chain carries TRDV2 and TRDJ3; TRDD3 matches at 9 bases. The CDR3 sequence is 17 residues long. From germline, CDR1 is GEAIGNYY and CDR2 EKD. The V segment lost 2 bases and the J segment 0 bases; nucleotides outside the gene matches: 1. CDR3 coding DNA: TGTGCCTGTGACAACTGGGGGAGCTCCTGGGACACCCGACAGATGTTTTTC. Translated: CACDNWGSSWDTRQMFF.

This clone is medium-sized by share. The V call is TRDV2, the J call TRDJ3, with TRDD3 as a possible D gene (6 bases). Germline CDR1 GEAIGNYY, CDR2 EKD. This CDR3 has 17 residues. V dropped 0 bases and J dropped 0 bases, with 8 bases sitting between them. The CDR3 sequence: CACDTGYSSWDTRQMFF. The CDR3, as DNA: TGTGCCTGTGACACCGGATACAGCTCCTGGGACACCCGACAGATGTTTTTC.

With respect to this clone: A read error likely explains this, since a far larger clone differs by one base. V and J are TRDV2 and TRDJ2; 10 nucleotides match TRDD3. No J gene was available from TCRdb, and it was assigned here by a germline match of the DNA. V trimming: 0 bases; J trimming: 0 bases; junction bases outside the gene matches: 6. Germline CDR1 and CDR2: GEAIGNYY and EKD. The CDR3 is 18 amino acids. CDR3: CACDTLLGDCALTAQLFF. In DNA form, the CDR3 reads TGTGCCTGTGACACCTTACTGGGGGATTGCGCTTTGACAGCACAACTCTTCTTT.

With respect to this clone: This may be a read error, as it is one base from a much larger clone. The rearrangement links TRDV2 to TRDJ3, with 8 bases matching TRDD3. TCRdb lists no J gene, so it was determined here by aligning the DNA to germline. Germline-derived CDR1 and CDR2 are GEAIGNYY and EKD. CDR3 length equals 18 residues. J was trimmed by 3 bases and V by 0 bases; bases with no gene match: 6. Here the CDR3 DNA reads TGTGCCTGTGACACCGCTGGGGGAAGAAGCTGGGACACCCGACAGATGTTTTTC. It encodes CACDTAGGRSWDTRQMFF.

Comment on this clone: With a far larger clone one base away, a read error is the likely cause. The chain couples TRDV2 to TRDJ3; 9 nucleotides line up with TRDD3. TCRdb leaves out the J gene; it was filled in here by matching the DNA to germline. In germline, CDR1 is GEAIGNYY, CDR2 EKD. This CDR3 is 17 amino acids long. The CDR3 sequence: CACDTWGISWDNRQMFF. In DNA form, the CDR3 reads TGTGCCTGTGACACCTGGGGGATATCCTGGGACAACCGACAGATGTTTTTC.

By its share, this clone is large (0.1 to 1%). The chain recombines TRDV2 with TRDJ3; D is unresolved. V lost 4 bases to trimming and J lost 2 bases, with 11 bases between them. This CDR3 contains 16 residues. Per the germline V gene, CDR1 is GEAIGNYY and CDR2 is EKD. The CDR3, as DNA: TGTGCCTGTGATGCCGTACGGACCTGGGACACCCGACAGATGTTTTTC. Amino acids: CACDAVRTWDTRQMFF.

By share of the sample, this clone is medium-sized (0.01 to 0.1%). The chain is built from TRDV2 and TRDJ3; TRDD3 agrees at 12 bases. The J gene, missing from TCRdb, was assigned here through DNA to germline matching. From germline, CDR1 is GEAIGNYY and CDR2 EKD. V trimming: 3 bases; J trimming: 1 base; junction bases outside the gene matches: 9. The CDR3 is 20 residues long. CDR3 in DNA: TGTGCCTGTGACGGGGACTGGGGGATACCCCCTTCCTGGGACACCCGACAGATGTTTTTC. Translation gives CACDGDWGIPPSWDTRQMFF.

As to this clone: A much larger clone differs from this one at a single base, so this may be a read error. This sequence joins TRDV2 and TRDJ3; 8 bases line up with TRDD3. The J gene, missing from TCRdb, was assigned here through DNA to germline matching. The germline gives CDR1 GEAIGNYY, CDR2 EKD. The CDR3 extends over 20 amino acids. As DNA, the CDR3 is TGTGCTTGTGACCTACTGGGGGGTCACGCCTCCTCCTGGGACACCCGACAGATGTTTTTC. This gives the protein CACDLLGGHASSWDTRQMFF.

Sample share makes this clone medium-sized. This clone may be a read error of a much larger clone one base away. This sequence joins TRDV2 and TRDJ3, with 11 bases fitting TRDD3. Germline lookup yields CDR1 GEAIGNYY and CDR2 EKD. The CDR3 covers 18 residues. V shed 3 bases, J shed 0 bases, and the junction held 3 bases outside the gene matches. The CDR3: CACDVLGDSSWDTRQMFF. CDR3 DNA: TGTGCCTGTGACGTACTGGGGGATAGCTCCTGGGACACCCGACAGATGTTTTTC.

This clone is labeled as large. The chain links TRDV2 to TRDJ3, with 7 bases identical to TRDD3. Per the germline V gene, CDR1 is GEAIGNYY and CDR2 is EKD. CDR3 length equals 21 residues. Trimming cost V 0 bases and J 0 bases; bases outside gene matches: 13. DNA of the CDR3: TGTGCCTGTGACACCGTTTCTGGGGGTCCTATTAGCTCCTGGGACACCCGACAGATGTTTTTC. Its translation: CACDTVSGGPISSWDTRQMFF.

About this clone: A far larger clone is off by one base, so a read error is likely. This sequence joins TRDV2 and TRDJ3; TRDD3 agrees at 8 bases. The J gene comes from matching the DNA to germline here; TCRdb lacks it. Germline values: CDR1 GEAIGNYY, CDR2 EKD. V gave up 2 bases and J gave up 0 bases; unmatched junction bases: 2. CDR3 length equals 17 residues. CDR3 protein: CACDMLGDSWDTRQMFF. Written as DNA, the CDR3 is TGTGCCTGTGACATGCTGGGGGACTCCTGGGACACCCGACAGATGTTTTTC.

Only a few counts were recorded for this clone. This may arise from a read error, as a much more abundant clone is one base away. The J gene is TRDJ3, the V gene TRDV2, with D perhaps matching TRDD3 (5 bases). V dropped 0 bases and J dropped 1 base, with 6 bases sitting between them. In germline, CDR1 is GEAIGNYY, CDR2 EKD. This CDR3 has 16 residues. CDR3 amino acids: CACDTRGSWDTRQMFF. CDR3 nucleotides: TGTGCCTGTGACACCAGGGGATCCTGGGACACCCGACAGATGTTTTTC.

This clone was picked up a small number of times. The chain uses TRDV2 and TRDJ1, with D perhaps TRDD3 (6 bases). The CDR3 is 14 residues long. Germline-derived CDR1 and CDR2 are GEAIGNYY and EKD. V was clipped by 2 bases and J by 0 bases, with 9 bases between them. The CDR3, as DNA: TGTGCCTGTGACATACTGGGATACACCGATAAACTCATCTTT. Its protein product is CACDILGYTDKLIF.

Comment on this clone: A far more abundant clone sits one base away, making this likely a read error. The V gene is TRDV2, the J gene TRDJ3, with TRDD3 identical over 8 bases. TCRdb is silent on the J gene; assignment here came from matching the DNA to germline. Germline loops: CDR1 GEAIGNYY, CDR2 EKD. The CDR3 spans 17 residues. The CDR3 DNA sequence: TGTGCCTGGGACACTGGGGGCTTCTCCTGGGACACCCGACAGATGTTTTTC. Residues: CAWDTGGFSWDTRQMFF.

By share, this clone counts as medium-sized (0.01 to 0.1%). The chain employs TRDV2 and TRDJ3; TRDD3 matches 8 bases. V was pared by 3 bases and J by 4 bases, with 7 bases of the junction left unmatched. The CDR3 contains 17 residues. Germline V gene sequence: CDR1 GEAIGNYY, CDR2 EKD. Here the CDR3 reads CACDYWGAPWDTRQMFF. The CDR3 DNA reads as TGTGCCTGTGACTACTGGGGGGCCCCTTGGGACACCCGACAGATGTTTTTC.

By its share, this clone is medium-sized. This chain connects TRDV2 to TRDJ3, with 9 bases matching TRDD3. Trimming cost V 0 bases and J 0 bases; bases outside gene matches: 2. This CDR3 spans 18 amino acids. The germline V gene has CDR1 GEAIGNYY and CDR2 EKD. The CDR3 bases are TGTGCCTGTGACACCGGGGGATACCGCTCCTGGGACACCCGACAGATGTTTTTC. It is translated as CACDTGGYRSWDTRQMFF.

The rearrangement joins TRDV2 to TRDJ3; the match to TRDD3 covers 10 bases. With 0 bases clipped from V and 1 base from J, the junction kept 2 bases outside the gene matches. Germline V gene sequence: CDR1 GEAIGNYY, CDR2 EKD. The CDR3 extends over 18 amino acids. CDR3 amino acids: CACDTGGYASWDTRQMFF. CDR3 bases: TGTGCCTGTGACACCGGGGGATACGCGTCCTGGGACACCCGACAGATGTTTTTC.

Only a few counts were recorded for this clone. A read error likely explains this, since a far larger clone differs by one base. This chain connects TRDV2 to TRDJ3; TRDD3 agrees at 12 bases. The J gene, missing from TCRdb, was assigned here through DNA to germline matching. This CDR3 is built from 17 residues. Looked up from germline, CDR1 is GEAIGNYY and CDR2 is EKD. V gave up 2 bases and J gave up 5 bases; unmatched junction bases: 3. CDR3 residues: CACDILGDTRDTRQMFF. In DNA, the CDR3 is TGTGCCTGTGACATACTGGGGGATACCCGGGACACCCGACAGATGTTTTTC.

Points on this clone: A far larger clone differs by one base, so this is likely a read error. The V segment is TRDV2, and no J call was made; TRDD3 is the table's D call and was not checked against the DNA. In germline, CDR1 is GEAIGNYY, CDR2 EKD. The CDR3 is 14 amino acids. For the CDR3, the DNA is TGTGCCTGTGACACCGTGGGGGATACCGATAAACACATCTTT. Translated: CACDTVGDTDKHIF.

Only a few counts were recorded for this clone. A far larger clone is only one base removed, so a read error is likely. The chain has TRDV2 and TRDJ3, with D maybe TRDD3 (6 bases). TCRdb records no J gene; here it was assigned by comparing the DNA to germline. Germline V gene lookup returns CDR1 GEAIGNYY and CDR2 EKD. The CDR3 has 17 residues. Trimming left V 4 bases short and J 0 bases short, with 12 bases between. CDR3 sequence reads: CACDEWGGSWDTRQMFF. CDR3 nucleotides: TGTGCCTGTGATGAGTGGGGGGGCTCCTGGGACACCCGACAGATGTTTTTC.

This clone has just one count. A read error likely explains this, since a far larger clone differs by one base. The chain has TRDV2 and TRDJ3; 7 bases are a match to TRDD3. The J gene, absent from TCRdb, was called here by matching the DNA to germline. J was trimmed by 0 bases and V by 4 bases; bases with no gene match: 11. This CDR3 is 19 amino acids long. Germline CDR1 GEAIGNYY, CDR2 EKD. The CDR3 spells CACDHTGGYGSWDTRQMFF. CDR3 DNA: TGTGCCTGTGATCATACTGGTGGATACGGCTCCTGGGACACCCGACAGATGTTTTTC.

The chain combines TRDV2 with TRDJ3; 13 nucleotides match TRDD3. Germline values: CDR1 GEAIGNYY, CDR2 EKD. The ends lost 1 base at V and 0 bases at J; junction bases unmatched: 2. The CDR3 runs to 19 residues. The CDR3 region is CACDTLGDTGSWDTRQMFF. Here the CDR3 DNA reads TGTGCCTGTGACACACTGGGGGATACGGGCTCCTGGGACACCCGACAGATGTTTTTC.

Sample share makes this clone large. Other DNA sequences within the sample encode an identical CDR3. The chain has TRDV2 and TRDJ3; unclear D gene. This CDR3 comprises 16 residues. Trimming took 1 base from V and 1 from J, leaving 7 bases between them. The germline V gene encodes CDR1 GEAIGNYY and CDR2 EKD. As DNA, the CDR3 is TGTGCCTGTGACACGTTGGAATCCTGGGACACCCGACAGATGTTTTTC. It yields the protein CACDTLESWDTRQMFF.

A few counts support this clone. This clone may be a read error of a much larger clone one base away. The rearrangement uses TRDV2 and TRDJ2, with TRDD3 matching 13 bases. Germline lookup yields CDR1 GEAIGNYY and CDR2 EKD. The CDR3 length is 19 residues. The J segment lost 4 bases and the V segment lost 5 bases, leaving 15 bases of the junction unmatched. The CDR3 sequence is CACAPLLGDTKRGTAQLFF. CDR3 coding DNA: TGTGCCTGTGCCCCCTTACTGGGGGATACGAAACGGGGGACAGCACAACTCTTCTTT.

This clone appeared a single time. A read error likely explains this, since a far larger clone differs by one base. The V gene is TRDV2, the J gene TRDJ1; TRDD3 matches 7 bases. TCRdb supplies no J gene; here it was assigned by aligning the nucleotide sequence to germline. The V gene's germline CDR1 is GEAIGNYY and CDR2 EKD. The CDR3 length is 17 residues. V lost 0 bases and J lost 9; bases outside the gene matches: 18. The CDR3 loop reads CACDTLGARTLTAQLIF. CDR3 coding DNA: TGTGCCTGTGACACCCTGGGGGCTCGGACTTTGACAGCACAACTCATCTTT.

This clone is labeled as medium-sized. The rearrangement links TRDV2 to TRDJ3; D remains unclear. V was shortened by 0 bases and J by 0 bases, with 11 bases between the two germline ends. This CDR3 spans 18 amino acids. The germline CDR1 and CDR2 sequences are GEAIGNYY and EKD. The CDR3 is CACDTWAASSWDTRQMFF. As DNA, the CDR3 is TGTGCCTGTGACACCTGGGCCGCGAGCTCCTGGGACACCCGACAGATGTTTTTC.